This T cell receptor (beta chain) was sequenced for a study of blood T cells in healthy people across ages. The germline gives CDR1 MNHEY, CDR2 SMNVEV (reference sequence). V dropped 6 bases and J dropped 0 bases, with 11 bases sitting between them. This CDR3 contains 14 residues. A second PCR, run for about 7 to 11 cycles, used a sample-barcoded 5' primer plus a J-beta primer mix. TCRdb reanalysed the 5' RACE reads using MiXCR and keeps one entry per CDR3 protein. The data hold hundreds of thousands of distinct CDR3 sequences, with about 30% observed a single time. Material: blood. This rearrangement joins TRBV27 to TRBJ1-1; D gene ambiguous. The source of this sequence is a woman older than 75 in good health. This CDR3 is CASRLLAVNTEAFF. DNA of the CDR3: TGTGCCAGCAGGCTATTAGCGGTGAACACTGAAGCTTTCTTT.